The TCR beta chain under discussion was sequenced for a study of CD8+CD57+ T cells in acquired aplastic anemia. The study, taken as a whole, reports: Patient and control CD8+ Simpson's diversity was not significantly different. Some 30 shared CD8+ CDR3s appeared highly expressed within patients' immunodominant clones.

Both TCR beta VDJ combination and CDR3 sequence profiling were carried out. Genomic DNA was the template for this profiling. TCRdb analysed the reads with MiXCR anew, one entry per CDR3 protein. The sample lists about 210,000 distinct CDR3 sequences; 61% were seen once. This clonotype was picked up many times. Its antigen is as yet unknown. This TCR was recovered from a human donor in good health. The material sequenced was sorted CD4+, CD8+, or CD8+CD57+ T cells (not recorded which) from PBMCs.

The CDR3 DNA reads TGTGCCAGCAGCGGTCCTGCGGTAAGCACAGATACGCAGTATTTT. Its translation is CASSGPAVSTDTQYF. The chain carries TRBV9 and TRBJ2-3; no firm D call. The CDR3 runs 15 residues. With 3 bases removed from V and 0 bases from J, the gap between germline ends came to 11 bases. Germline CDR1 and CDR2: SGDLS and YYNGEE.